This TCR beta chain was captured by sequencing in a study of blood T cell repertoires in COVID-19. Assignments of participants to cohorts depended upon their own reported clinical history. Per the original data handling: Using reference gene primer amplification, nucleated cell counts were estimated. Sequenced by immunoSEQ multiplex PCR; TCRdb stores in-frame clones only, minus some. V, J and clone size are those of that table, while D and trimming were read from the DNA. The sample has a few hundred thousand clones, about 90% seen once. The CDR3 contains 17 residues. V lost 2 bases and J 2 bases, leaving 19 bases between the germline ends. Per germline, CDR1 SGHRS and CDR2 YFSETQ.

The chain links TRBV5-1 to TRBJ1-1, with a possible D match to TRBD1 (6 bases). The clonotype was recovered from a woman younger than 45 who had recovered from COVID-19. Sequencing used PBMCs or T cells enriched from blood (not recorded which). This chain's CDR3 is CASSLTTGSYTNTEAFF. CDR3 nucleotides: TGCGCCAGCAGCTTAACAACAGGGTCTTACACAAACACTGAAGCTTTCTTT.